This T cell receptor (beta chain) appears in the sequencing data of a study of shared clonotypes between healthy human individuals. The study's findings and limits: In contrast to clonotypes shared by all four donors, non-shared clonotypes had lower generation probabilities. In having few donors, the study represented limited genetic and exposure-history diversity.

There are 15 residues in the CDR3. V was clipped by 2 bases and J by 2 bases, with 13 bases between them. The V gene's germline CDR1 is MNHEY and CDR2 SVGAGI. Repertoires were generated with immunoSEQ multiplex PCR, while TCRdb's copy carries only in-frame clones and drops some. The table lists a few hundred thousand clones, over 65% of them singletons, with 10% to 13% in the top ten. Regarding this clone: The antigen is not known.

This clonotype was sampled from a man under 40 in good health. The source material was memory CD4+ T cells sorted from blood. Subset defined: CD45RA-negative fraction. The gene calls are TRBV6-5 and TRBJ2-7; D call uncertain. In nucleotides, the CDR3 is TGTGCCAGCAGTTACGATGCCAGCCGAGCCTACGAGCAGTACTTC. Translating gives CASSYDASRAYEQYF.